This TCR beta chain was retrieved from a study of cytomegalovirus exposure and HLA in healthy donors. Study observations and caveats: Listed as cytomegalovirus-associated were over 150 TCR beta chains.

Clones were read by immunoSEQ multiplex PCR, and TCRdb kept only the in-frame ones, dropping some. Of fewer than 250,000 clones in the sample, around nine tenths were seen once. V was cut by 0 bases and J by 4 bases, with 9 bases left in between. Germline values: CDR1 SGHRS, CDR2 YFSETQ. This CDR3 has 14 residues. Comments on this clone: Its antigen is undetermined.

The TCR sequence derives from a man aged 18 to 35 in good health and CMV-seronegative. The chain carries TRBV5-1 and TRBJ2-3; a weak D match, TRBD2 (5 bases). Sequenced sample: PBMCs. For the CDR3, the DNA is TGCGCCAGCAGCTTGGGAGGGCCTGCAGATACGCAGTATTTT. Amino acids: CASSLGGPADTQYF.